The 27 T cell receptor beta chains listed next were all sequenced from one sample in a study of tumor and adjacent non-tumor tissue in lung cancer. A modified ARM-PCR protocol with three rounds of nested PCR amplified TCRbeta. One entry per CDR3 protein results from TCRdb running MiXCR on the multiplex PCR reads. The sample records roughly 140,000 distinct CDR3 sequences, roughly 70% being singletons. No cell sorting was done before RNA was extracted from the tissue. Sequencing used lung tumor tissue. All receptors come from a man in his fifties or sixties with small cell lung cancer.

Details on this clonotype: Relative to the germline gene, one junction end is altered; a read error may explain this. The chain joins TRBV11-2 to TRBJ2-7; a weak D match, TRBD2 (5 bases). Germline assignment: CDR1 SGHAT and CDR2 FQNNGV. This CDR3 is 15 amino acids long. CDR3 bases: TGTGCCAACAGCTTATTAAACGGGGTAGGGTACGAGCAGTTCTTT. Amino acids: CANSLLNGVGYEQFF.

The chain has TRBV5-1 and TRBJ2-1; D is ambiguous. V was cut by 0 bases and J by 9 bases, with 13 bases left in between. The length of the CDR3 is 14 residues. Germline V gene sequence: CDR1 SGHRS, CDR2 YFSETQ. This chain's CDR3 is CASSLEVGIGEQFF. CDR3 nucleotide sequence: TGCGCCAGCAGCTTGGAAGTTGGGATTGGTGAGCAGTTCTTC.

This clonotype showed up just a few times. V is TRBV30 and J is TRBJ1-6; D is unclear. The CDR3 loop spans 11 amino acids. Germline V gene data show CDR1 as GTSNPN and CDR2 as SVGIG (reference sequence). V lost 4 bases to trimming and J lost 7 bases, with 5 bases between them. The CDR3 region has the DNA TGTGCCTGGACCCAGAATTCACCCCTCCACTTT. It translates to CAWTQNSPLHF.

On this clonotype itself: Germline is not matched at one junction end, which may reflect a read error. V gene TRBV11-3 combines with J gene TRBJ2-1; 15 bases map to TRBD2. Germline V gene data show CDR1 as SGHNT and CDR2 as YENEEA. CDR3 length equals 17 residues. In DNA, the CDR3 is TGTGCCATCAGCTCGGGACTAGCGGGAGGTCCCTACAGTGAGCAGTTCTTC. Its translation is CAISSGLAGGPYSEQFF.

In the case of this clonotype: This may stem from a read error, because a much larger clone lies one nucleotide away. V gene TRBV4-1 combines with J gene TRBJ1-5; D might be TRBD1 (5 bases). The CDR3 spans 14 residues. Germline V gene sequence: CDR1 MGHRA, CDR2 YSYEKL. As DNA, the CDR3 is TGCACCAGCAGCCGCGGGGGTGTGGGTCAGCCCCAGCATTTT. Its protein product is CTSSRGGVGQPQHF.

This clonotype came up once. A single base separates this from a much larger clone, so it may be a read error. The V gene is TRBV6-1, the J gene TRBJ1-3; D possibly corresponds to TRBD1 (6 bases). V lost 8 bases and J lost 4, with 15 bases in between. This CDR3 is built from 14 residues. From germline, CDR1 is MNHNS and CDR2 SASEGT. CDR3 protein: CASRRSGEGNTIYF. CDR3 sequence (DNA): TGTGCCAGCCGTCGTTCAGGGGAAGGAAACACCATATATTTT.

This clonotype was counted many times. The chain joins TRBV29-1 to TRBJ2-1; 7 bases fit TRBD1. Trimming took 7 bases from V and 0 from J; bases not matched to a gene: 12. CDR3 size: 16 residues. Per the germline V gene, CDR1 is SQVTM and CDR2 is ANQGSEA. The CDR3 here is CSAARGQLSSYNEQFF. The CDR3 DNA is TGCAGCGCTGCAAGGGGACAGCTGAGCTCCTACAATGAGCAGTTCTTC.

Points on this clonotype: Possible read error: a much larger clone is one base away. In nucleotides, the CDR3 is TGCGCCAGCAGGCCAGTGGGCCCTTCCTACAATGAGCAGTTCTTC. Residues: CASRPVGPSYNEQFF. The chain joins TRBV4-1 to TRBJ2-1; no definite D call. The germline V and J ends were trimmed by 6 bases and 1 base, with 13 bases remaining between them. This CDR3 has 15 residues. CDR1 and CDR2 (germline): MGHRA, YSYEKL.

Ten or more counts support this clonotype. V is TRBV6-2 or TRBV6-3 and J is TRBJ1-1; the D is unclear. The CDR3 covers 15 residues. V was pared by 4 bases and J by 1 base, with 13 bases between. Germline V gene sequence: CDR1 MNHEY, CDR2 SVGEGT. CDR3 residues: CASSSFRIGNTEAFF. The CDR3 coding sequence is TGTGCCAGCAGTTCGTTTAGAATTGGGAACACTGAAGCTTTCTTT.

The V gene is TRBV20-1, the J gene TRBJ1-2; 9 nucleotides agree with TRBD1. The junction had 6 bases not matched to a gene; V was cut back by 2 bases and J by 8 bases. The germline V gene has CDR1 DFQATT and CDR2 SNEGSKA (reference sequence). The CDR3 has 13 amino acids. The CDR3 protein is CSARRGQGPGYTF. The CDR3 DNA sequence: TGCAGTGCTAGACGGGGACAGGGCCCCGGCTACACCTTC.

On this clonotype: A read error is possible here, since a much larger clone lies one base away. V is TRBV29-1 and J is TRBJ2-3, with D hard to call. V lost 4 bases and J lost 9, with 11 bases in between. The CDR3 sequence is 11 residues long. Germline CDR1 SQVTM, CDR2 ANQGSEA. The CDR3: CSVGREETQYF. In DNA form, the CDR3 reads TGCAGCGTTGGGCGCGAAGAAACGCAGTATTTT.

As for this clonotype: One end of the junction varies from germline; a read error may be responsible. This chain links TRBV6-5 with TRBJ2-7; D might be TRBD1 or TRBD2, each matching 5 bases. The V gene's germline CDR1 is MNHEY and CDR2 SVGAGI. CDR3 size: 13 residues. CDR3 sequence reads: CASGTRGFYEQYF. The CDR3 bases are TGTGCCAGCGGGACCAGAGGGTTCTACGAACAGTACTTC.

Ten or more counts support this clonotype. The chain recombines TRBV6-6 with TRBJ2-1; either TRBD1 or TRBD2 may supply D (5 bases each). The CDR3 is 13 residues long. Trimming shortened V by 2 bases and J by 7 bases, and 9 bases separated the two germline ends. CDR1 and CDR2 (germline): MNHNY, SVGAGI (reference sequence). The DNA for the CDR3 is TGTGCCAGCAGTTACCTCGAGGGGAATGAGCAGTTCTTC. It encodes CASSYLEGNEQFF.

With respect to this clonotype: The junction and the germline gene differ at one end; a read error may be behind it. This rearrangement joins TRBV6-1 to TRBJ2-1; maybe TRBD2 (6 bases). Germline V gene sequence: CDR1 MNHNS, CDR2 SASEGT. This CDR3 has 16 residues. The CDR3 region has the DNA TGTGCCAGTAGTGAATATCCGGCAGGAGGGATCAATGAGCTGTTCTTC. Translation gives CASSEYPAGGINELFF.

With respect to this clonotype: A much larger clone is a single base away; this may be a read error. The CDR3 nucleotides are TGCAGTGCTATGATGCTAGCGGGATTCTACGAGCAGTACTTC. It is translated as CSAMMLAGFYEQYF. The genes are TRBV20-1 and TRBJ2-7; the match to TRBD2 covers 9 bases. Germline trimming cut 4 bases from V and 3 bases from J; bases unmatched to any gene: 7. Germline V gene sequence: CDR1 DFQATT, CDR2 SNEGSKA (reference sequence). The CDR3 loop spans 14 amino acids.

Worth noting for this clonotype: Germline is not matched at one junction end, which may reflect a read error. The V and J genes are TRBV11-2 and TRBJ1-1, with unresolved D. The CDR3 sequence is 17 residues long. Germline CDR1 is SGHAT and CDR2 is FQNNGV. As DNA, the CDR3 is TGTGTCAGCAGTTCAAAGCATGGGCCAAGGATAAACACTGGAGCTTTCTTT. Protein sequence: CVSSSKHGPRINTGAFF.

As for this clonotype: No conserved phenylalanine or tryptophan is present at the end of the CDR3, so a read error is the likely explanation. This chain connects TRBV11-2 to TRBJ2-4, with 8 nucleotides matching TRBD1. The germline V gene encodes CDR1 SGHAT and CDR2 FQNNGV. The CDR3 consists of 14 residues. CDR3 residues: CANSLVRGLNIQYL. CDR3 DNA: TGTGCCAACAGCTTAGTCAGGGGGCTGAACATCCAGTACTTA.

This clonotype appeared many times. The chain combines TRBV12-5 with TRBJ2-1; 11 bases are a match to TRBD2. V was clipped by 1 base and J by 4 bases; unmatched bases: 9. The germline gives CDR1 LGHNT, CDR2 FRNRAP. The CDR3 has 18 amino acids. For the CDR3, the DNA is TGTGCTAGTGGTTTGGACATACTAGCGGGAGCGGGTTACAATGAGCAGTTCTTC. This sequence encodes CASGLDILAGAGYNEQFF. Looking up the rest from reference TRBV12-5 and TRBJ2-1 gives the full variable domain: DARVTQTPRHKVTEMGQEVTMRCQPILGHNTVFWYRQTMMQGLELLAYFRNRAPLDDSGMPKDRFSAEMPDATLATLKIQPSEPRDSAVYFCASGLDILAGAGYNEQFFGPGTRLTVL.

V is TRBV20-1 and J is TRBJ2-5; 8 nucleotides line up with TRBD2. The germline V gene encodes CDR1 DFQATT and CDR2 SNEGSKA (reference sequence). The trim removed 7 bases at V and 4 bases at J, leaving 11 bases unmatched. The CDR3 loop spans 14 amino acids. The CDR3 region has the DNA TGCAGTGTTAGGGCGGGGGGAGCGCGAGAGACCCAGTACTTC. Translation gives CSVRAGGARETQYF.

This clonotype has only one observation. The V call is TRBV20-1, the J call TRBJ2-5, with a tentative D call TRBD2 (6 bases). Germline V gene sequence: CDR1 DFQATT, CDR2 SNEGSKA (reference sequence). Trimming took 6 bases from V and 2 from J, leaving 16 bases between them. The CDR3 consists of 14 residues. The CDR3 DNA reads as TGCAGTGCCATCCGGGAGAGCTTTCAAGAGACCCAGTACTTC. This sequence encodes CSAIRESFQETQYF.

A note on this clonotype: A single base separates this from a much larger clone, so it may be a read error. The gene calls are TRBV6-9 and TRBJ2-7, with unresolved D. Looked up from germline, CDR1 is MNHGY and CDR2 is SVAAGI. V lost 5 bases and J lost 6, with 20 bases in between. The CDR3 is 15 residues long. CDR3 sequence: CASSNDGKKRCEQYF. The CDR3 coding sequence is TGTGCCAGCAGTAATGACGGCAAGAAGAGGTGCGAGCAGTACTTC.

The chain employs TRBV29-1 and TRBJ1-1; D possibly corresponds to TRBD1 (6 bases). Germline CDR1 SQVTM, CDR2 ANQGSEA. Deletions cut 5 bases from V and 9 bases from J, with 19 bases between. The CDR3 consists of 13 residues. CDR3 sequence: CSVQHDRTEKAFF. CDR3 DNA: TGCAGCGTTCAACACGACAGGACTGAAAAAGCTTTCTTT. Full variable domain (outside the CDR3, taken from reference TRBV29-1 and TRBJ1-1): SAVISQKPSRDICQRGTSLTIQCQVDSQVTMMFWYRQQPGQSLTLIATANQGSEATYESGFVIDKFPISRPNLTFSTLTVSNMSPEDSSIYLCSVQHDRTEKAFFGQGTRLTVV.

There are a few counts of this clonotype. This sequence joins TRBV5-4 and TRBJ1-1; TRBD1 matches at 9 bases. With 4 bases clipped from V and 1 base from J, the junction kept 2 bases outside the gene matches. The CDR3 totals 14 residues. Looked up from germline, CDR1 is SGHNT and CDR2 is YYREEE (reference sequence). The CDR3 region is CASSEDRGNTEAFF. The CDR3 DNA follows: TGTGCCAGCAGCGAGGACAGGGGGAACACTGAAGCTTTCTTT.

The V gene is TRBV5-1, the J gene TRBJ2-3; 9 bases are shared with TRBD2. J lost 5 bases, V lost 4 bases, and 11 bases had no gene match. Germline V gene data show CDR1 as SGHRS and CDR2 as YFSETQ. This CDR3 region has 16 residues. The CDR3 sequence is CASSDGVAGDGDTQYF. The CDR3 coding sequence is TGCGCCAGCAGCGACGGCGTAGCGGGAGATGGAGATACGCAGTATTTT.

The CDR3 nucleotides are TGTGCCAGCAGTCCGACCTTCCGCGAGCAGTACTTC. The encoded protein is CASSPTFREQYF. The J gene is TRBJ2-7, the V gene TRBV6-2 or TRBV6-3; D call uncertain. CDR3 length: 12 amino acids. Germline CDR1 and CDR2: MNHEY and SVGEGT. V was shortened by 5 bases and J by 6 bases, with 11 bases between the two germline ends.

Points on this clonotype: The junction and the germline gene differ at one end; a read error may be behind it. V is TRBV6-1 and J is TRBJ2-1; no reliable D call. CDR3 length equals 12 residues. Germline CDR1 MNHNS, CDR2 SASEGT. The CDR3 here is CASSSTRVEQLF. The CDR3 region has the DNA TGTGCTAGCAGTTCTACCAGAGTTGAGCAGCTCTTC.

The sample holds one count of this clonotype. The chain couples TRBV5-6 to TRBJ2-3; 8 nucleotides agree with TRBD2. Trimming removed 8 bases from V and 3 bases from J; junction bases left unmatched: 5. This CDR3 has 13 residues. The germline gives CDR1 SGHDT, CDR2 YYEEEE. CDR3 in DNA: TGTGCCAGTCTGACTAGCGAAACAGATACGCAGTATTTT. It specifies CASLTSETDTQYF.